The 4 T cell receptor beta chains listed next were all sequenced from one sample in a study of blood T cell repertoires in COVID-19. Assay used: immunoSEQ multiplex PCR; TCRdb lists only in-frame clones, some missing. The repertoire includes tens of thousands of clones, around four fifths of them detected once, and 5.4% sits in the top ten. The source material was peripheral blood. Receptors were obtained from a man aged 50-59 years with active COVID-19.

This rearrangement joins TRBV11-3 to TRBJ2-7; 8 positions agree with TRBD1. Germline lookup yields CDR1 SGHNT and CDR2 YENEEA. V shed 7 bases and J 0 bases; nucleotides not matched to a gene: 14. The CDR3 runs 17 residues. CDR3 in amino acids: CASTPRQGTGGSYEQYF. CDR3 bases: TGTGCCAGCACCCCTAGACAGGGGACAGGCGGCTCCTACGAGCAGTACTTC.

As regards this clone: Different DNA sequences within this sample yield the same CDR3. The chain links TRBV6-5 to TRBJ1-2, with 8 nucleotides matching TRBD1. The CDR3 covers 12 residues. Germline V gene data show CDR1 as MNHEY and CDR2 as SVGAGI. V dropped 5 bases and J dropped 6; count of bases not matched to a gene: 2. In nucleotides, the CDR3 is TGTGCCAGCAGTACAGGGGGAGATGGCTACACCTTC. Translated, it gives CASSTGGDGYTF.

The chain joins TRBV7-8 to TRBJ1-2; D call uncertain. Germline loops: CDR1 SGHVS, CDR2 FQNEAQ. This CDR3 comprises 15 residues. V was trimmed by 2 bases and J by 3 bases, leaving 13 bases between them. The CDR3 sequence: CASSLKWENDYGYTF. The CDR3 DNA reads as TGTGCCAGCAGCTTAAAATGGGAGAACGACTATGGCTACACCTTC.

The V call is TRBV29-1, the J call TRBJ1-1; 7 bases line up with TRBD1. Losses at the gene ends were 3 bases for V and 6 bases for J; bases not matched to a gene: 13. Germline V gives CDR1 SQVTM, CDR2 ANQGSEA. The CDR3 has 15 residues. The CDR3 region has the DNA TGCAGCGTTGAGGGACAGTTGGGGGGAAATGCTGAAGCTTTCTTT. Translated, it gives CSVEGQLGGNAEAFF.